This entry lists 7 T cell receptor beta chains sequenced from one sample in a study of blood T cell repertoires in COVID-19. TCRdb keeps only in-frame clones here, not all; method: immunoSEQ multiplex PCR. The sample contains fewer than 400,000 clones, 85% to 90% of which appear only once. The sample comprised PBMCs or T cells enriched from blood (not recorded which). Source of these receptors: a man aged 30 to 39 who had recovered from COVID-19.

For the CDR3, the DNA is TGCGCCAGCAGCCGAAGTGGACAGGCCAATCTCCAAGAGACCCAGTACTTC. Its translation is CASSRSGQANLQETQYF. V usage is TRBV5-1 and J usage is TRBJ2-5; 7 bases are shared with TRBD1. V shed 4 bases, J shed 1 base, and the junction held 13 bases outside the gene matches. CDR1 and CDR2 from the germline V gene are SGHRS and YFSETQ. The CDR3 runs to 17 residues.

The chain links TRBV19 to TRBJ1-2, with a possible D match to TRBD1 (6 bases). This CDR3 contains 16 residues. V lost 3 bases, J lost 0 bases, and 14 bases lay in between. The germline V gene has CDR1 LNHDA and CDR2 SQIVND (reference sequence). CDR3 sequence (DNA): TGTGCCAGTAGTATGGACAGACCCTTAACTAACTATGGCTACACCTTC. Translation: CASSMDRPLTNYGYTF. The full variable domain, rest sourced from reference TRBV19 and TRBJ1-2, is DGGITQSPKYLFRKEGQNVTLSCEQNLNHDAMYWYRQDPGQGLRLIYYSQIVNDFQKGDIAEGYSVSREKKESFPLTVTSAQKNPTAFYLCASSMDRPLTNYGYTFGSGTRLTVV.

CDR3: CASRRSGGNHNEQFF. CDR3 bases: TGTGCCAGCAGGAGAAGCGGGGGGAACCACAATGAGCAGTTCTTC. This chain joins TRBV27 and TRBJ2-1; 9 bases align to TRBD2. The V and J ends lost 6 bases and 5 bases, in that order; junction bases with no gene match: 8. From germline, CDR1 is MNHEY and CDR2 SMNVEV (reference sequence). This CDR3 comprises 15 residues.

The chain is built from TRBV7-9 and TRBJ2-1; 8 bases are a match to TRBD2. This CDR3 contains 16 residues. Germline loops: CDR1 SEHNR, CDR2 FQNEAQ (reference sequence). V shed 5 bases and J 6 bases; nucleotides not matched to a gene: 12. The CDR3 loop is CASSIPSGGASNEQFF. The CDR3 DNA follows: TGTGCCAGCAGCATACCCTCCGGGGGGGCTAGCAATGAGCAGTTCTTC. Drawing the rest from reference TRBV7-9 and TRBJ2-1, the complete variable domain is DTGVSQNPRHKITKRGQNVTFRCDPISEHNRLYWYRQTLGQGPEFLTYFQNEAQLEKSRLLSDRFSAERPKGSFSTLEIQRTEQGDSAMYLCASSIPSGGASNEQFFGPGTRLTVL.

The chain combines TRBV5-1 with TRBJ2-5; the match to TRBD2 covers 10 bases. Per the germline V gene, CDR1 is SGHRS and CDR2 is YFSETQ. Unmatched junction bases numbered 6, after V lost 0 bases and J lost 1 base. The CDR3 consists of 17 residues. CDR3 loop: CASSLGASGSVQETQYF. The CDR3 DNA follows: TGCGCCAGCAGCTTGGGGGCTAGCGGGAGCGTCCAAGAGACCCAGTACTTC.

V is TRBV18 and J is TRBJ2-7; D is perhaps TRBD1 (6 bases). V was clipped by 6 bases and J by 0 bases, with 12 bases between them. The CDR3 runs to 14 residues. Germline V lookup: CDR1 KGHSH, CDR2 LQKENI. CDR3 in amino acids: CASSSGDTSYEQYF. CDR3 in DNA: TGTGCCAGCTCTTCCGGGGACACCTCCTACGAGCAGTACTTC. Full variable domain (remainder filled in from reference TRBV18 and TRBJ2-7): NAGVMQNPRHLVRRRGQEARLRCSPMKGHSHVYWYRQLPEEGLKFMVYLQKENIIDESGMPKERFSAEFPKEGPSILRIQQVVRGDSAAYFCASSSGDTSYEQYFGPGTRLTVT.

CDR3 amino acids: CASSGLAGMAQYF. The CDR3 DNA is TGTGCCAGCAGTGGGCTAGCCGGAATGGCGCAGTATTTT. The rearrangement joins TRBV25-1 to TRBJ2-3, with D possibly matching TRBD2 (5 bases). The CDR3 is 13 residues long. Trimming pared 4 bases from V and 10 bases from J, leaving 15 bases between. Per the germline V gene, CDR1 is MGHDK and CDR2 is SYGVNS.